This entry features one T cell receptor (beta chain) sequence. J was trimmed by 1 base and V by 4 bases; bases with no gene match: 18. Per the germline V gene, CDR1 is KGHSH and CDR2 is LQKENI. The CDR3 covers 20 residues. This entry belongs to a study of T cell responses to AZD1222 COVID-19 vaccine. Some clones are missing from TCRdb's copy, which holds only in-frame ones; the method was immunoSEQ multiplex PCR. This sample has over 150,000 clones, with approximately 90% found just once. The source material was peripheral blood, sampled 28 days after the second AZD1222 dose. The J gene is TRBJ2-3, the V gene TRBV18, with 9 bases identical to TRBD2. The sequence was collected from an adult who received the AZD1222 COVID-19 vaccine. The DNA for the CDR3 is TGTGCCAGCTCACACCATCCTCCGCGGGAGGGCCCCTCAGGCACAGATACGCAGTATTTT. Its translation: CASSHHPPREGPSGTDTQYF.